These 26 T cell receptor beta chains were all obtained from the same sample, sequenced in a study of blood T cells in healthy people across ages. For the second PCR, which ran for about 7 to 11 cycles, a sample-barcoded 5' primer and a J-beta primer mix were used. MiXCR was run by TCRdb on the 5' RACE reads, yielding one entry per CDR3 protein. This table holds about 620,000 distinct CDR3 sequences, approximately 52% found once. The source material was blood. The origin of the receptors is an elderly woman in good health.

This chain joins TRBV7-2 and TRBJ1-4; a weak D match, TRBD1 (5 bases). The CDR3 length is 16 residues. Germline assignment: CDR1 SGHTA and CDR2 FQGNSA. Trimming shortened V by 7 bases and J by 4 bases, and 19 bases separated the two germline ends. DNA for the CDR3: TGTGCCAGCACCAAGTCTGCCGGGACCTTTAATGAAAAACTGTTTTTT. This codes for CASTKSAGTFNEKLFF.

Points on this clonotype: This sequence may be a read error, since a much larger clone differs from it by one base. V gene TRBV3-1 combines with J gene TRBJ2-7; the D is unclear. Germline-derived CDR1 and CDR2 are LGHDT and YNNKEL (reference sequence). This CDR3 spans 11 amino acids. V lost 8 bases, J lost 7 bases, and 12 bases lay in between. CDR3 DNA sequence: TGTGCCAGCTCCCGAGGTTGGGAGCAGTACTTC. Translated, it gives CASSRGWEQYF.

Comments on this clonotype: With a much larger clone just one base away, this may be a read error. The chain combines TRBV5-1 with TRBJ2-7, with 8 bases matching TRBD1. Trimming cost V 4 bases and J 7 bases; bases outside gene matches: 16. The CDR3 sequence is 16 residues long. In germline, CDR1 is SGHRS, CDR2 YFSETQ. The CDR3 protein is CASSPQPQGAFSEQYF. CDR3 coding DNA: TGCGCCAGCAGCCCACAGCCGCAGGGGGCTTTCAGTGAGCAGTACTTC.

The chain has TRBV5-1 and TRBJ2-7; D gene ambiguous. The J call may be wrong; the DNA end is better matched by TRBJ2-4. From germline, CDR1 is SGHRS and CDR2 YFSETQ. There are 13 residues in the CDR3. The CDR3 is CASSWDSRDIQYF. The CDR3 nucleotides are TGCGCCAGCAGCTGGGATTCTCGGGACATTCAGTACTTC.

The chain uses TRBV20-1 and TRBJ2-5, with D possibly matching TRBD2 (5 bases). The CDR3 is made up of 12 amino acids. V lost 5 bases and J 1 base, leaving 8 bases between the germline ends. Germline V gene sequence: CDR1 DFQATT, CDR2 SNEGSKA (reference sequence). CDR3 in amino acids: CSAAGIQETQYF. In nucleotides, the CDR3 is TGCAGTGCTGCCGGGATCCAAGAGACCCAGTACTTC.

Turning to this clonotype: A much larger clone differs by one base, so this may be a read error. V gene TRBV3-1 combines with J gene TRBJ2-1, with D unclear. Germline CDR1 reads LGHDT; CDR2 reads YNNKEL (reference sequence). The CDR3 sequence is 14 residues long. The CDR3: CASSLDPTYDEQFF. CDR3 nucleotide sequence: TGTGCCAGCAGCCTAGACCCAACCTACGATGAGCAGTTCTTC.

The chain combines TRBV12-3 or TRBV12-4 with TRBJ2-3, with D perhaps TRBD1 (6 bases). The CDR3 is 15 amino acids. The V end lost 5 bases, the J end lost 5 bases, and 17 bases lay between the germline ends. The CDR3 loop reads CASSPHRVQGDTQYF. The CDR3 nucleotides are TGTGCCAGCAGTCCCCACAGGGTCCAAGGAGATACGCAGTATTTT.

In the case of this clonotype: This may stem from a read error, because a much larger clone lies one nucleotide away. The chain links TRBV12-3 or TRBV12-4 to TRBJ2-1; D may be TRBD2 (7 bases). Judging by the DNA end, TRBJ2-7 fits better; the J call may be wrong. This CDR3 spans 14 amino acids. The CDR3, as DNA: TGTGCCAGCAGTTTATTGCGGGGGCGGGATGAGCAGTACTTC. It is translated as CASSLLRGRDEQYF.

This clonotype was seen more than once but under ten times. CDR3 DNA sequence: TGTGCCAGCAGCCACGGACTAGGTTGTGAGCAGTTCTTC. Translating it yields CASSHGLGCEQFF. The rearrangement links TRBV4-2 to TRBJ2-1, with TRBD2 matching over 7 bases. CDR1 and CDR2 (germline): LGHNA, YNFKEQ. Losses at the gene ends were 3 bases for V and 9 bases for J; bases not matched to a gene: 5. The CDR3 loop spans 13 amino acids.

This clonotype has a count of ten or more. V usage is TRBV6-4 and J usage is TRBJ2-3; TRBD1 matches 8 bases. There are 13 residues in the CDR3. CDR1 is MRHNA and CDR2 is SNTAGT in the germline V gene. Germline trimming cut 6 bases from V and 3 bases from J; bases unmatched to any gene: 2. The CDR3 region has the DNA TGTGCCAGCAGGCAGGGGGCTACAGATACGCAGTATTTT. Amino acids: CASRQGATDTQYF.

J is TRBJ2-1 and V is TRBV7-2; D is uncertain. Germline V gene data show CDR1 as SGHTA and CDR2 as FQGNSA. The CDR3 sequence is 16 residues long. V dropped 0 bases and J dropped 0 bases, with 9 bases sitting between them. As DNA, the CDR3 is TGTGCCAGCAGCTTAGCATACAGCAGCTCCTACAATGAGCAGTTCTTC. It is translated as CASSLAYSSSYNEQFF.

In regard to this clonotype: A much larger clone differs by one base, so this may be a read error. The chain joins TRBV4-1 to TRBJ2-4; possibly TRBD2 for D (5 bases). Germline CDR1 and CDR2: MGHRA and YSYEKL. V lost 8 bases and J lost 2, with 7 bases in between. The CDR3 consists of 12 residues. CDR3 amino acids: CASRDTKNIQYF. The CDR3 bases are TGCGCCAGCCGGGATACCAAAAACATTCAGTACTTC.

The chain carries TRBV20-1 and TRBJ2-3; 9 bases map to TRBD1. CDR1 is DFQATT and CDR2 is SNEGSKA in the germline V gene (reference sequence). The CDR3 is 14 amino acids. Trimming cost V 6 bases and J 5 bases; bases outside gene matches: 9. In DNA form, the CDR3 reads TGCAGTGCCGAGGGGACAGGGAGCGAAGATACGCAGTATTTT. This encodes CSAEGTGSEDTQYF.

The chain employs TRBV20-1 and TRBJ1-1; 9 bases are shared with TRBD1. The CDR3 totals 14 residues. V shed 3 bases and J 3 bases; nucleotides not matched to a gene: 5. CDR1 and CDR2 (germline): DFQATT, SNEGSKA (reference sequence). The CDR3 is CSASGDREYTEAFF. CDR3 nucleotide sequence: TGCAGTGCTAGTGGGGACAGGGAGTACACTGAAGCTTTCTTT.

J is TRBJ2-1 and V is TRBV30; 8 bases are shared with TRBD2. Germline values: CDR1 GTSNPN, CDR2 SVGIG (reference sequence). J was trimmed by 7 bases and V by 0 bases; bases with no gene match: 5. The CDR3 consists of 14 residues. As DNA, the CDR3 is TGTGCCTGGAGTGTAGAACTAGCGGAAAATGAGCAGTTCTTC. It encodes CAWSVELAENEQFF.

The gene calls are TRBV29-1 and TRBJ2-7; D is ambiguous. CDR3 length: 11 residues. The germline CDR1 and CDR2 sequences are SQVTM and ANQGSEA. Deletions cut 3 bases from V and 4 bases from J, with 7 bases between. The CDR3 nucleotides are TGCAGCGTTGAGGTGTTTTACGAGCAGTACTTC. The encoded protein is CSVEVFYEQYF.

In this sample, this clonotype turned up a few times. Compared with germline, one end of the junction differs, possibly owing to a read error. The V gene is TRBV3-1, the J gene TRBJ1-2, with TRBD1 matching over 9 bases. From germline, CDR1 is LGHDT and CDR2 YNNKEL (reference sequence). The CDR3 contains 14 residues. CDR3 sequence (DNA): TGTGCCAGCAGCCAATGGGACAGGGAGGTTGGCCACACCTTC. Translating gives CASSQWDREVGHTF. Combining the CDR3 with reference TRBV3-1 and TRBJ1-2 gives the whole variable domain DTAVSQTPKYLVTQMGNDKSIKCEQNLGHDTMYWYKQDSKKFLKIMFSYNNKELIINETVPNRFSPKSPDKAHLNLHINSLELGDSAVYFCASSQWDREVGHTFGSGTRLTVV.

This clonotype is a singleton in its sample. The chain couples TRBV7-9 to TRBJ1-1; maybe TRBD1 (6 bases). CDR3 length equals 13 residues. V lost 7 bases and J 6 bases, leaving 15 bases between the germline ends. Germline values: CDR1 SEHNR, CDR2 FQNEAQ (reference sequence). Here the CDR3 reads CASNPRGIPEAFF. The DNA of the CDR3 is TGTGCCAGCAACCCAAGGGGGATCCCTGAAGCTTTCTTT.

This chain connects TRBV25-1 to TRBJ1-6; no clear D. The V end lost 6 bases, the J end lost 7 bases, and 10 bases lay between the germline ends. CDR1 and CDR2 from the germline V gene are MGHDK and SYGVNS. The CDR3 totals 13 residues. The CDR3 spells CASRGNINSPLHF. CDR3 DNA: TGTGCCAGCAGAGGGAACATAAATTCACCCCTCCACTTT.

V gene TRBV6-6 combines with J gene TRBJ1-2, with D maybe TRBD1 (5 bases). The germline CDR1 and CDR2 sequences are MNHNY and SVGAGI (reference sequence). The CDR3 loop spans 14 amino acids. Trimming took off 6 bases at V and 3 bases at J, with 14 bases between the two ends. The CDR3 DNA follows: TGTGCCAGCAGAACCCACGGAGGGGACTATGGCTACACCTTC. Translated, it gives CASRTHGGDYGYTF.

The rearrangement joins TRBV7-2 to TRBJ2-4; D ambiguous. CDR1 and CDR2 (germline): SGHTA, FQGNSA. The CDR3 runs 13 residues. The V and J ends lost 5 bases and 13 bases respectively, with 18 bases between them. The CDR3 is CASSPTRMAEQYF. The CDR3 region has the DNA TGTGCCAGCAGCCCAACGAGGATGGCGGAGCAGTACTTC.

This clonotype was seen more than once but under ten times. The rearrangement uses TRBV7-2 and TRBJ2-5; perhaps TRBD2 as D (5 bases). The V end lost 5 bases, the J end lost 5 bases, and 18 bases lay between the germline ends. The CDR3 sequence is 15 residues long. Germline V lookup: CDR1 SGHTA, CDR2 FQGNSA. DNA of the CDR3: TGTGCCAGCAGCAGAAGACTCTCGGAGGTGGAGACCCAGTACTTC. It specifies CASSRRLSEVETQYF. Full variable domain (outside the CDR3, taken from reference TRBV7-2 and TRBJ2-5): GAGVSQSPSNKVTEKGKDVELRCDPISGHTALYWYRQSLGQGLEFLIYFQGNSAPDKSGLPSDRFSAERTGGSVSTLTIQRTQQEDSAVYLCASSRRLSEVETQYFGPGTRLLVL.

For the CDR3, the DNA is TGTGCCAGCTCACCGGACATTGGTGGCGAGCAGTACTTC. It specifies CASSPDIGGEQYF. This chain connects TRBV18 to TRBJ2-7, with D perhaps matching TRBD1 (5 bases). There are 13 residues in the CDR3. CDR1 is KGHSH, CDR2 LQKENI, per germline. V was trimmed by 3 bases and J by 6 bases, leaving 12 bases between them.

This clonotype occurred once. The rearrangement links TRBV2 to TRBJ2-1; D is perhaps TRBD2 (5 bases). The CDR3 sequence is 14 residues long. Germline V gene data show CDR1 as SNHLY and CDR2 as FYNNEI. Trimming stripped 6 bases from V and 2 bases from J, with 11 bases between. Written as DNA, the CDR3 is TGTGCCAGCAGCCCGGGATTTACCTACAATGAGCAGTTCTTC. Amino acids: CASSPGFTYNEQFF. The variable domain in full, with the rest retrieved from reference TRBV2 and TRBJ2-1, is EPEVTQTPSHQVTQMGQEVILRCVPISNHLYFYWYRQILGQKVEFLVSFYNNEISEKSEIFDDQFSVERPDGSNFTLKIRSTKLEDSAMYFCASSPGFTYNEQFFGPGTRLTVL.

Regarding this clonotype: One end of the junction does not line up with germline, which may come from a read error. The genes are TRBV27 and TRBJ2-7; possible D gene TRBD1, 6 bases. CDR1 and CDR2 (germline): MNHEY, SMNVEV (reference sequence). The CDR3 sequence is 14 residues long. In DNA, the CDR3 is TGTGTCAGCAGTGGGAGACAGGAGGCCTACGAGCAGTACTTC. It codes for CVSSGRQEAYEQYF.

This clonotype has ten or more counts. The chain joins TRBV5-1 to TRBJ2-1; either TRBD1 or TRBD2 may supply D (6 bases each). This CDR3 spans 16 amino acids. The V and J ends lost 0 bases and 2 bases respectively, with 12 bases between them. Germline assignment: CDR1 SGHRS and CDR2 YFSETQ. This chain's CDR3 is CASSLEGGLTYNEQFF. CDR3 DNA: TGCGCCAGCAGCTTGGAGGGGGGACTCACCTACAATGAGCAGTTCTTC.